This T cell receptor (beta chain) was sequenced in a study of OX40 agonist ivuxolimab in advanced cancers. Study-wide context: Ivuxolimab, which targeted the costimulatory receptor OX40 (CD134), was an agonistic, fully human IgG2 monoclonal antibody. Intravenous ivuxolimab was administered to patients every 2 weeks at six dose levels: 0.01, 0.1, 0.3, 1.5, 3 and 10 mg/kg. Among the roughly 52 dose-escalation patients, around 20 had hepatocellular carcinoma, roughly 15 melanoma, 9 renal cell carcinoma and 9 head and neck cancer. A male proportion of around 81% and a mean age of approximately 61 years, ranging from 23 to 79, were recorded for the dose-escalation cohort. Patients were allowed to have had prior anti-PD-1, anti-PD-L1 or anti-CTLA-4 therapy, and roughly 40% of the dose-escalation patients had been treated with checkpoint inhibitors. Three dose-escalation patients achieved partial responses, one with hepatocellular carcinoma and two with cutaneous melanoma. The point of sequencing TCRbeta in the periphery was to test whether ivuxolimab changed TCR sequence diversity and drove clonal T-cell expansion. The paper covers the monotherapy dose-escalation part of the phase I ivuxolimab trial, which included N of about 56 patients. What the research found in general, with its limitations: In the 0.1-3.0 mg/kg groups, partial responders had among the lowest normalized peripheral clonal expansion, particularly in CD8+ T cells. At doses of 0.1 to 3.0 mg/kg, clonal expansion of both CD4+ and CD8+ T cells in blood was seen between baseline and week 6. Which antigens the clonally expanded peripheral T cells were specific for was not determined. Low levels of normalized T-cell clonal expansion were also seen in some patients who did not respond. After ivuxolimab, expanded clones were on average more numerous among CD8+ T cells than among CD4+ T cells.

For sequencing of the TCRbeta CDR3 region, genomic DNA was extracted from the sorted cells. The immunoSEQ Assay was used for sequencing of TCRbeta CDR3 regions. The table was pulled from immuneACCESS by TCRdb, which kept in-frame rearrangements only. Such tables lose some clones; where checked, under half of the loss comes from unresolved V genes, and the rest has no known cause. The sample data list some 86,000 clones, and roughly 84% of these were observed just once. The biggest ten clones account for 3% to 4.5% of the sample. As regards this clone: Its antigen is still unknown. Nothing much larger sits one base from this clone, and base qualities are not available.

The CDR3 measures 13 amino acids from cysteine to phenylalanine. Only CDR3 DNA remains: 39 bases, in frame from the first base. For CDR1 and CDR2, the germline V gene lists KGHSH and LQKENI. V ends up 5 bases short and J 10 bases short, with an unmatched junction base count of 5. Patients with autoimmune disease history or receiving systemic immunosuppression were excluded from the trial. Peripheral blood for TCR sequencing was collected from all dose cohorts at baseline, on cycle 4 day 1, and on cycle 7 day 1. Samples were obtained from an open-label, multicenter, first-in-human phase I dose-escalation trial of ivuxolimab. The trial enrolled adults with locally advanced or metastatic head and neck squamous cell, hepatocellular, melanoma or renal cell carcinoma. CD4+ and CD8+ T cells were sorted separately from peripheral blood before TCR sequencing.

The source material was CD4+ or CD8+ T cells sorted from blood, sampled in a trial of the OX40 agonist ivuxolimab. The TCR sequence derives from an adult with an advanced solid tumor such as melanoma, head and neck, liver or kidney cancer. The sequence joins TRBV18 to TRBJ2-1, with 10 central nucleotides matching TRBD2. The DNA sequence follows: TGTGCCAGCTCAAAACTAGCGGGATACGAGCAGTTCTTC. This gives the protein CASSKLAGYEQFF.